Included here is one TCR beta chain sequence, with context. The sample originates from a study of blood T cell repertoires in COVID-19. Study-wide context: Specimens from acute and convalescent COVID-19 originated in the United States, Italy and Spain.

Ages ranged from about 18 to 89 years, with residence in about 23 US areas. Repertoires were generated with immunoSEQ multiplex PCR, while TCRdb's copy carries only in-frame clones and drops some. This sample has 490,000 or so clones, with 70% to 90% found just once. Germline V gene data show CDR1 as MNHEY and CDR2 as SMNVEV (reference sequence). The CDR3 has 14 residues. The V end lost 6 bases, the J end lost 1 base, and 9 bases lay between the germline ends. The chain carries TRBV27 and TRBJ2-2; D possibly corresponds to TRBD1 (5 bases). The sequence was collected from a woman aged 60-75 years who had recovered from COVID-19. Sequenced: PBMCs or T cells enriched from blood (not recorded which). The CDR3, as DNA: TGTGCCAGCAGGTACAGGTTGAACACCGGGGAGCTGTTTTTT. This sequence encodes CASRYRLNTGELFF.